This T cell receptor (beta chain) was observed in a study of T-cell memory formation after mild COVID-19 (dated by TCRdb to the early 2020s). Notes on the research overall: TCR sequence clusters from the two donors were found to be largely donor specific. The cohort was made up of two young adult volunteers, one female and one male, who were previously healthy. In a couple of donors, T-cell clones that expanded and contracted after mild COVID-19 were tracked by sequencing TCRalpha and TCRbeta repertoires over time. Broader findings and caveats from the paper: Contracting CD4+ clones appeared mostly in the CM and EM memory subsets, whereas CD8+ clones were enriched in EMRA. Only a couple of mild cases were covered in the study, and larger cohorts including severe cases with pre-infection samples were considered necessary. Clones that contracted from day 15 to 85 showed balanced CD4/CD8 phenotypes, whereas a second wave of clones that expanded from day 15 to 37 leaned towards CD4+. Some responding clones were detected in pre-infection memory, suggesting pre-existing cross-reactive memory T cells joined the SARS-CoV-2 response. The second-wave clones that peaked on day 37 were not confirmed to be SARS-CoV-2 specific.

Instrument on record: Illumina NovaSeq 6000. Using 5'RACE with constant-segment primers, TCRalpha and TCRbeta cDNA libraries were constructed, with sample barcodes and unique molecular identifiers added in the process. Trizol reagent was used to extract RNA from every sample. Libraries were amplified in two PCR steps, with a second sample barcode and Illumina TruSeq adapters added in the second step. Sequencing of the libraries was done on an Illumina NovaSeq, producing 2 x 150 bp paired-end reads. The paper's processing steps were these. With migec v1.2.7, reads were demultiplexed and then collapsed into UMI-guided consensus sequences. With mixcr v2.1.11, UMI consensuses were aligned to TRA and TRB V and J templates and assembled into clonotypes. A clonotype was counted as expanded or contracted only if both edgeR and NoisET called the change significant, with noise models trained on biological replicates. For edgeR calls, the cutoffs were a false discovery rate-adjusted p below 0.01 and a log2 fold-change threshold of 1. As an exploratory analysis of dynamics, max-normalized trajectories of the 1000 most abundant clonotypes were examined with PCA combined with hierarchical clustering. Each responding clone was given a CD4 or CD8 phenotype based on the CD4+ and CD8+ repertoires, which had been sequenced separately. In-frame beta chains were kept once TCRdb had trimmed the public reads at Q25 with fastp and called clones with MiXCR. Each record represents a unique CDR3 protein, reported with the most common genes and DNA among its rows. What appears here as the V and J calls and clone size reflects TCRdb's work, not the paper's. The sample table shows 150,000 to 200,000 distinct CDR3 sequences, and around a tenth are seen once. Jointly, the top ten make up more than 3.5% of the sample.

V has 8 bases trimmed and J has 4 bases trimmed; junction bases matching no gene number 7. The CDR3 has 13 amino acids, counting the end cysteine and phenylalanine. The entry retains the CDR3 DNA only, 39 bases that are in frame from base 1. As encoded in the germline V gene, CDR1 is SNHLY while CDR2 is FYNNEI. Ficoll-Paque density gradient centrifugation was used to isolate PBMCs. In regard to this clonotype: What this receptor recognizes is not known. It has no much larger one-base neighbor in the sample; base qualities were not kept.

The sequence derives from a man younger than 30 who had mild COVID-19 (a few samples of this study predate the infection). The sample titles of this study are shuffled in the database, so cell type and time point are left out; the donor was told from shared clones. The sequencing sample was made of PBMCs or a T cell subset sorted from them (not recorded which). The chain joins TRBV2 to TRBJ2-7, and 8 bases in between align with TRBD1. CDR3 loop: CASPGQGAYEQYF. The DNA sequence is given as TGTGCCAGCCCGGGTCAGGGGGCGTACGAGCAGTACTTC.